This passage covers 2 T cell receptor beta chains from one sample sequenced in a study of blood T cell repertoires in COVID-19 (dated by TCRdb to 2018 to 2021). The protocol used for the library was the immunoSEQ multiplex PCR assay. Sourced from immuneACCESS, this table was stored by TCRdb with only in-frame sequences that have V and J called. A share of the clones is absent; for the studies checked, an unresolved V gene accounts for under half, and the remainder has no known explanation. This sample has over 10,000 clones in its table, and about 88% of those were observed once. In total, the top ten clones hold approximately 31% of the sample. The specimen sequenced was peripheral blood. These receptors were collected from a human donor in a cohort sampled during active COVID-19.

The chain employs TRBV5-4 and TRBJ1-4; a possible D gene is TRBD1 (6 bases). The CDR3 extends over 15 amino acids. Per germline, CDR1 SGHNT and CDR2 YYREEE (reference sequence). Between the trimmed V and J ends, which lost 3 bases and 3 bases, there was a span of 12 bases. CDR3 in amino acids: CASSSPGQANEKLFF. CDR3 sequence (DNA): TGTGCCAGCAGCTCTCCGGGACAAGCTAATGAAAAACTGTTTTTT.

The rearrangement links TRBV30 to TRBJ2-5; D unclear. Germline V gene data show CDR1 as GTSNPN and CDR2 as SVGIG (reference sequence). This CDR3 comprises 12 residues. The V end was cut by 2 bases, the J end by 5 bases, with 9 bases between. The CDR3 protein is CAWSPQVETQYF. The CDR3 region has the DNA TGTGCCTGGAGTCCCCAGGTGGAGACCCAGTACTTC.